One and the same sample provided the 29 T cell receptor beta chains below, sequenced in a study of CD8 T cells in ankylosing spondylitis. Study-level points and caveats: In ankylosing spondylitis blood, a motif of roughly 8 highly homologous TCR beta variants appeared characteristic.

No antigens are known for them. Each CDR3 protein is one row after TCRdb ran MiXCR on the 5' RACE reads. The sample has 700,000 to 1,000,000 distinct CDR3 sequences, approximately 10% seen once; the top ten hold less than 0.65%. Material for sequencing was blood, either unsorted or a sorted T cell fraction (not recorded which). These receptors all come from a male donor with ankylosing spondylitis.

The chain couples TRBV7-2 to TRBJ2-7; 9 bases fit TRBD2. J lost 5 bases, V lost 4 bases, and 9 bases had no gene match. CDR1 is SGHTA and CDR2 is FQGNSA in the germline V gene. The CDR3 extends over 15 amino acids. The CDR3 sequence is CASSSNSGGRDEQYF. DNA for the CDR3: TGTGCCAGCAGCTCGAATAGCGGGGGTCGGGACGAGCAGTACTTC.

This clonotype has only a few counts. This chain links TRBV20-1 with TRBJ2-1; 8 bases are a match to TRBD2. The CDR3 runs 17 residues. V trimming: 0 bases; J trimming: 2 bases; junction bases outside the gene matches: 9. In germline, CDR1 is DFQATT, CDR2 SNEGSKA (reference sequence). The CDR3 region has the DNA TGCAGTGCTAGAGACGTCATAGCGGGAAGGACCTACAATGAGCAGTTCTTC. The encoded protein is CSARDVIAGRTYNEQFF.

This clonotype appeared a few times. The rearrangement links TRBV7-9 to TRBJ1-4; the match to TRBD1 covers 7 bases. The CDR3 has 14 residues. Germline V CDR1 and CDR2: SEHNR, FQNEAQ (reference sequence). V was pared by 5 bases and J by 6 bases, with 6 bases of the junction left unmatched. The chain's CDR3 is CASSPGQSYEKLFF. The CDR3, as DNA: TGTGCCAGCAGCCCGGGACAGAGTTATGAAAAACTGTTTTTT.

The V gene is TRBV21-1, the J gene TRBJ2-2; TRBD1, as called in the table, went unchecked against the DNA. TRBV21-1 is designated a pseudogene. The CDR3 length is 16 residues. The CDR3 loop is CASSTPEGCRTGELFF. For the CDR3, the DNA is TGTGCCAGCAGCACCCCAGAGGGGTGTCGAACCGGGGAGCTGTTTTTT.

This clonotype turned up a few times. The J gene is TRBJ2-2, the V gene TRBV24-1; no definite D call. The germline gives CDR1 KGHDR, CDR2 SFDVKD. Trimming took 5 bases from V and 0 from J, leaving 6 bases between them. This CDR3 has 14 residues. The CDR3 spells CATSGAPNTGELFF. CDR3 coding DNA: TGTGCCACCAGTGGGGCTCCGAACACCGGGGAGCTGTTTTTT.

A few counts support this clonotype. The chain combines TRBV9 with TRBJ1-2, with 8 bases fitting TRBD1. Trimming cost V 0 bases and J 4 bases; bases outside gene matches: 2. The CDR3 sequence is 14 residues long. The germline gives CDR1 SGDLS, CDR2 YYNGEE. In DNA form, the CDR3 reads TGTGCCAGCAGCGTAGAACAGGGGGGCTATGGCTACACCTTC. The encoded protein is CASSVEQGGYGYTF.

The CDR3 loop is CAISETLTGGEKDTQYF. The CDR3 nucleotides are TGTGCCATCAGTGAGACCCTGACAGGGGGCGAGAAAGATACGCAGTATTTT. The rearrangement links TRBV10-3 to TRBJ2-3, with 10 bases aligning to TRBD1. The V and J ends lost 2 bases and 5 bases, in that order; junction bases with no gene match: 10. This CDR3 has 17 amino acids. Germline V CDR1 and CDR2: ENHRY, SYGVKD.

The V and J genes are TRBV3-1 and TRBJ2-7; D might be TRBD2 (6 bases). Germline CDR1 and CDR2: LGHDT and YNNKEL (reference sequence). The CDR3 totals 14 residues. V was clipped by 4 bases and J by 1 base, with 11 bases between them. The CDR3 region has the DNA TGTGCCAGCAGCCCCCGACTAGTTTCCTACGAGCAGTACTTC. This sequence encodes CASSPRLVSYEQYF.

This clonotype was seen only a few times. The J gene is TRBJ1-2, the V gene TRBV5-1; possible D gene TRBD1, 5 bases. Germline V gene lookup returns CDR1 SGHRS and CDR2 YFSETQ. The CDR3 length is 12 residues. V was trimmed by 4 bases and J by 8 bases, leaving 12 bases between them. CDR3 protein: CASSRDLEGYTF. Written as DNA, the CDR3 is TGCGCCAGCAGCCGGGACCTGGAAGGCTACACCTTC.

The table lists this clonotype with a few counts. For the CDR3, the DNA is TGCGCCAGCAGCCAAGACCACAGACTACCGGAGCAGTACTTC. Amino acid sequence: CASSQDHRLPEQYF. The rearrangement joins TRBV4-3 to TRBJ2-7; TRBD2 might be the D (5 bases). V was trimmed by 0 bases and J by 7 bases, leaving 13 bases between them. Germline lookup yields CDR1 LGHNA and CDR2 YSLEER. The CDR3 runs 14 residues.

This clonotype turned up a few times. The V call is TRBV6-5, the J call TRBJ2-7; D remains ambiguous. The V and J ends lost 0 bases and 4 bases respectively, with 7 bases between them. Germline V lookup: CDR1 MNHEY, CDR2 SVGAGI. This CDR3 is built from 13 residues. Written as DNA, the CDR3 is TGTGCCAGCAGTTACTCGCCGACTTACGAGCAGTACTTC. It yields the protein CASSYSPTYEQYF.

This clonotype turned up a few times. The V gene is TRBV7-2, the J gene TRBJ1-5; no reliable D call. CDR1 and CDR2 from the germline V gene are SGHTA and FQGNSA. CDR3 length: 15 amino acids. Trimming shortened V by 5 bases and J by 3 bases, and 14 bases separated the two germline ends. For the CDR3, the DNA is TGTGCCAGCAGCCCAGCCGTTTTAGACAATCAGCCCCAGCATTTT. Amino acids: CASSPAVLDNQPQHF. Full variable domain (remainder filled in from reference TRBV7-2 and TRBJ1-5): GAGVSQSPSNKVTEKGKDVELRCDPISGHTALYWYRQSLGQGLEFLIYFQGNSAPDKSGLPSDRFSAERTGGSVSTLTIQRTQQEDSAVYLCASSPAVLDNQPQHFGDGTRLSIL.

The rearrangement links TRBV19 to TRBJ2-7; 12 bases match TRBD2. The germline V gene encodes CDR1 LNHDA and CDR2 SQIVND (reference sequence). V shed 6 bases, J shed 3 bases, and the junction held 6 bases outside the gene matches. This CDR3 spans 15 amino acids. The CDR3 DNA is TGTGCCAGTAGCAGGACTAGCGGGACCTTCTACGAGCAGTACTTC. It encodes CASSRTSGTFYEQYF.

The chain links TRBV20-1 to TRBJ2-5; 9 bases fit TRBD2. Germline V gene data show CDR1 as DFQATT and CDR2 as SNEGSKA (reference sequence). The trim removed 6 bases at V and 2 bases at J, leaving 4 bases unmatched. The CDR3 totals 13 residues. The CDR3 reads CSAIAGDQETQYF. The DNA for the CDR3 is TGCAGTGCAATAGCGGGAGATCAAGAGACCCAGTACTTC.

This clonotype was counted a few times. CDR3 bases: TGCAGTGCTAGTCAACCGGGGACCCTCCTGCGGGATACGCAGTATTTT. It specifies CSASQPGTLLRDTQYF. The chain recombines TRBV20-1 with TRBJ2-3; perhaps D is TRBD1 or TRBD2 (5 bases each). V was clipped by 3 bases and J by 6 bases, with 22 bases between them. CDR1 is DFQATT, CDR2 SNEGSKA, per germline (reference sequence). The CDR3 covers 16 residues.

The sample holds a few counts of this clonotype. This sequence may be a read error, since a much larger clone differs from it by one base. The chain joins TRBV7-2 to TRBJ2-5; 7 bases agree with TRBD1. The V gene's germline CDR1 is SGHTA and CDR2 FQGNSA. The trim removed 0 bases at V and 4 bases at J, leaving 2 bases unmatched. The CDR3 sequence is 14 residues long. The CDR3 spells CASSLAGGAETQYF. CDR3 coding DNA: TGTGCCAGCAGCTTAGCAGGGGGCGCAGAGACCCAGTACTTC.

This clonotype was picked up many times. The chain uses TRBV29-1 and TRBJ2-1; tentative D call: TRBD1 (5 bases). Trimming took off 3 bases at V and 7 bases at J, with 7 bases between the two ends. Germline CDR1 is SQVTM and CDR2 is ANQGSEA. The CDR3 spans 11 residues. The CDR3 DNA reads TGCAGCGTTGACAAGGGGAATGAGCAGTTCTTC. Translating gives CSVDKGNEQFF.

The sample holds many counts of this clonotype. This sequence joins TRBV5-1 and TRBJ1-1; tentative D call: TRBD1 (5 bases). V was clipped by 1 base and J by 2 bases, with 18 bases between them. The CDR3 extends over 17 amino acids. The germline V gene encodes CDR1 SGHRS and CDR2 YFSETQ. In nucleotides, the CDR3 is TGCGCCAGCAGCTTGTGGGGGTCAGCGGATCCCAACACTGAAGCTTTCTTT. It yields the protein CASSLWGSADPNTEAFF.

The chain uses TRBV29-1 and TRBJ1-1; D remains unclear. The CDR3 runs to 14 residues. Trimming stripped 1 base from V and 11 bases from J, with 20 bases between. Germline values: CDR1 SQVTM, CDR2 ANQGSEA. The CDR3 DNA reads TGCAGCGTTGAAGGACGACTACCTAGACTAGGGGCTTTCTTT. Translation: CSVEGRLPRLGAFF.

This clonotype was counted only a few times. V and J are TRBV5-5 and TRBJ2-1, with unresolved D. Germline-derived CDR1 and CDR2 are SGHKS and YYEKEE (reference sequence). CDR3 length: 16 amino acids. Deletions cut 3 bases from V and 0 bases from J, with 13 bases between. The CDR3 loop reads CASSSGYSSSYNEQFF. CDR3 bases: TGTGCCAGCAGCTCTGGATACTCTAGCTCCTACAATGAGCAGTTCTTC.

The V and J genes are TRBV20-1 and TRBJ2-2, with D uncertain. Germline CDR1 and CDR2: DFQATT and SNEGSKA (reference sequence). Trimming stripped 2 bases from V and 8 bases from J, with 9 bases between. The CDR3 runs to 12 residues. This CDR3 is CSARPPRGELFF. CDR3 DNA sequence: TGCAGTGCTAGACCACCCAGGGGGGAGCTGTTTTTT.

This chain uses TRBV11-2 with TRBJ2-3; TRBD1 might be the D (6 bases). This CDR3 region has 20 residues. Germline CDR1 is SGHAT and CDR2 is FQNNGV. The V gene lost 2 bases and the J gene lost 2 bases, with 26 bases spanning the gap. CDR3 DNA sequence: TGTGCCAGCAGCTTATATCGGGACATCCTATCGCCCACTCCCACAGATACGCAGTATTTT. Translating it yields CASSLYRDILSPTPTDTQYF.

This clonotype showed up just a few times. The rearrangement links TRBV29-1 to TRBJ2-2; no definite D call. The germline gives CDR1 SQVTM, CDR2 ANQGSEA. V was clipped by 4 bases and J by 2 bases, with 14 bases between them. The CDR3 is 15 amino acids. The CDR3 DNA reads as TGCAGCGTTGGTCACAGCCTTCAAAACACCGGGGAGCTGTTTTTT. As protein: CSVGHSLQNTGELFF.

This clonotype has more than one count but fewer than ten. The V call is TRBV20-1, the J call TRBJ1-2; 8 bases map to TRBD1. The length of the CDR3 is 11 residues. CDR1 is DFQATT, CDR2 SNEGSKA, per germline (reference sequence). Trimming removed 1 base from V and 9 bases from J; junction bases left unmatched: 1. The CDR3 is CSARGTGRYTF. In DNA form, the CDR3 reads TGCAGTGCTAGAGGGACAGGGCGCTACACCTTC.

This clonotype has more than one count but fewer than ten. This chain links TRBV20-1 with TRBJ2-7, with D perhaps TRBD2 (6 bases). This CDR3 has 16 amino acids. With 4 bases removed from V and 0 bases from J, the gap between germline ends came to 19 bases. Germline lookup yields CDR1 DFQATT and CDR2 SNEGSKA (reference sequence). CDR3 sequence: CSATNPGLPSSYEQYF. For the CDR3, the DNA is TGCAGTGCTACAAACCCGGGACTTCCCAGCTCCTACGAGCAGTACTTC.

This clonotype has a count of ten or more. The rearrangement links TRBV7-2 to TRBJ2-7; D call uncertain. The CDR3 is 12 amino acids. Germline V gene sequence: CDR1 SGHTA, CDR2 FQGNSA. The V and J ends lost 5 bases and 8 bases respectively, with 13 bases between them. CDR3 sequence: CASSPYYNQQYF. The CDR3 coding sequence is TGTGCCAGCAGCCCCTACTACAACCAGCAGTACTTC.

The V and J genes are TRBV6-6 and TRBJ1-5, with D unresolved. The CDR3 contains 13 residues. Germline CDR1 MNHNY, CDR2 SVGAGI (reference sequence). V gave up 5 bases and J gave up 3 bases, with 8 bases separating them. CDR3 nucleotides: TGTGCCAGCAGTGGGATAATCAATCAGCCCCAGCATTTT. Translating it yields CASSGIINQPQHF.

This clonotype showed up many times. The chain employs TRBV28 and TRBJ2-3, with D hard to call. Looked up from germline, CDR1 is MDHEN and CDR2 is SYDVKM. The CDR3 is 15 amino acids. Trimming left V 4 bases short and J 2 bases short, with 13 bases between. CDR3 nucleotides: TGTGCCAGCAGTTCCCCTCAAACCGACACAGATACGCAGTATTTT. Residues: CASSSPQTDTDTQYF.

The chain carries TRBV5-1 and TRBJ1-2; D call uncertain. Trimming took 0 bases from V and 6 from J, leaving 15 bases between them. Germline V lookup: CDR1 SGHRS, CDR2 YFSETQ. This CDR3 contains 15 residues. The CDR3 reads CASSLVHAAMDGYTF. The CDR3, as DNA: TGCGCCAGCAGCTTGGTTCACGCCGCTATGGATGGCTACACCTTC.